This T cell receptor beta chain was sequenced during a study of beta chain features in type 1 diabetes. The wider study: Age and gender were similar between patients and healthy donors, as were cell yields.

General study points: A cDNA-based sequencing approach could over-represent cells with high TCR expression. Moderate but significant shortening of TCRB CDR3s was recorded in all four CD4+ subsets from Type 1 diabetes patients.

In germline, CDR1 is SNHLY, CDR2 FYNNEI. There are 14 residues in the CDR3. V was pared by 5 bases and J by 4 bases, with 13 bases between. Sequenced material consisted of expressed TCRB transcripts (all of the isolated RNA was reverse transcribed). Profiling relied on immunoSEQ multiplex PCR, and the TCRdb table lists in-frame clones only, not all of them. Seen here are hundreds of thousands of clones, approximately 10% observed once, and the top ten hold more than 0.015%. This clone turned up a few times. No antigen is known for it. The chain employs TRBV2 and TRBJ2-3; weak D call: TRBD2 (7 bases). The receptor comes from a man between 25 and 39 years old with type 1 diabetes. The sample taken for sequencing was naive CD4+ T cells from blood. The CDR3 region is CASSWAGAPDTQYF. CDR3 DNA: TGTGCCAGCAGTTGGGCGGGGGCCCCAGATACGCAGTATTTT.